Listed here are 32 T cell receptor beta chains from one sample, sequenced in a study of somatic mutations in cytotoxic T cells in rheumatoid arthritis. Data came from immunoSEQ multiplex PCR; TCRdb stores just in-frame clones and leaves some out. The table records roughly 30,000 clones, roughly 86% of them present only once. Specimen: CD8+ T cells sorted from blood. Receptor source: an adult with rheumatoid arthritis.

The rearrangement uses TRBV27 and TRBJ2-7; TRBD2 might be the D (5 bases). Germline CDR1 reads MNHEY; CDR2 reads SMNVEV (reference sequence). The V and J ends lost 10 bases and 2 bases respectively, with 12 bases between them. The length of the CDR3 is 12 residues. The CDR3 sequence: CAIGAVPYEQYF. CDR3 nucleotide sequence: TGTGCCATTGGAGCGGTCCCCTACGAGCAGTACTTC.

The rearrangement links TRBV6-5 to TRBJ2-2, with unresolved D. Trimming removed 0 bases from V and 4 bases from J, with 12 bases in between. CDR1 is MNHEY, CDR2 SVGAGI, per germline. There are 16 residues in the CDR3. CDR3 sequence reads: CASSYSNVRSTGELFF. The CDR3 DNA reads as TGTGCCAGCAGTTACTCGAATGTCAGGTCCACCGGGGAGCTGTTTTTT.

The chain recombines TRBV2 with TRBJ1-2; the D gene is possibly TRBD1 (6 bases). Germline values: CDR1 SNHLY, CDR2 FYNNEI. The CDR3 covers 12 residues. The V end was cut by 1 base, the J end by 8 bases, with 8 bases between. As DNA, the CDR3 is TGTGCCAGCAGTGAAGAGGGGGAGGGCTACACCTTC. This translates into CASSEEGEGYTF.

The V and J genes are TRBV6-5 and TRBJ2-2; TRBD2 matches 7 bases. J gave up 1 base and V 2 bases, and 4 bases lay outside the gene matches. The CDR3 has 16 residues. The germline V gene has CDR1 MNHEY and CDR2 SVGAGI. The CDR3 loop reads CASSYLWEGNTGELFF. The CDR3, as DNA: TGTGCCAGCAGTTACCTTTGGGAGGGGAACACCGGGGAGCTGTTTTTT.

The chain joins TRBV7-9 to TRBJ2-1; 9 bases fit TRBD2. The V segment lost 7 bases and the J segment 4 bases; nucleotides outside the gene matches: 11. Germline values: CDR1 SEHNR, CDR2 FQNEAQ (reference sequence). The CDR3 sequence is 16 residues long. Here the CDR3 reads CASTPVEAGGYNEQFF. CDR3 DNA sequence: TGTGCCAGCACCCCCGTAGAGGCGGGGGGGTACAATGAGCAGTTCTTC.

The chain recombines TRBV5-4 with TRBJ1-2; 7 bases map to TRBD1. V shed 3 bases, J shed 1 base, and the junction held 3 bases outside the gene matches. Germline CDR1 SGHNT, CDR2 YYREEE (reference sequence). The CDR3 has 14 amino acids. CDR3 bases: TGTGCCAGCAGCTCGACAGGGAATAACTATGGCTACACCTTC. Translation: CASSSTGNNYGYTF.

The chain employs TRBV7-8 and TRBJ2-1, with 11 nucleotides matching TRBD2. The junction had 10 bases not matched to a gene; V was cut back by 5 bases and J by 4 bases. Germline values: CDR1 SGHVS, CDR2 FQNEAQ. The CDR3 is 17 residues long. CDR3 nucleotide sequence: TGTGCCAGCAGCGAACATCAACTAGCGGGGGCGTACAATGAGCAGTTCTTC. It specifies CASSEHQLAGAYNEQFF.

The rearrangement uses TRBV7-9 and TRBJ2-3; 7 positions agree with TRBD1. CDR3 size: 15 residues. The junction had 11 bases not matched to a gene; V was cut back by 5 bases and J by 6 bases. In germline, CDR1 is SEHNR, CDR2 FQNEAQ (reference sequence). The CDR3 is CASSPDLTGSDTQYF. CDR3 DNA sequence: TGTGCCAGCAGCCCGGATTTGACAGGGAGCGATACGCAGTATTTT.

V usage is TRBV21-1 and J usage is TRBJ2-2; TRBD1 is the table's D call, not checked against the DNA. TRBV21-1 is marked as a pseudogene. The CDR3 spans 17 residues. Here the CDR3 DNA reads TGTGCCAGCAGCAATCATCCCCCACAGAGAGACACCGGGGAGCTGTTTTTT. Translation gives CASSNHPPQRDTGELFF.

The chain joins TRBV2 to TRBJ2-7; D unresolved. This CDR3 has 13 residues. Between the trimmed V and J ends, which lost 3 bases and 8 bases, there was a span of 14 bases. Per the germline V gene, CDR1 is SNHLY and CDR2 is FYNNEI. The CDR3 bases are TGTGCCAGCAGTGAGGGTAACCGGGCGAAGCAGTACTTC. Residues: CASSEGNRAKQYF.

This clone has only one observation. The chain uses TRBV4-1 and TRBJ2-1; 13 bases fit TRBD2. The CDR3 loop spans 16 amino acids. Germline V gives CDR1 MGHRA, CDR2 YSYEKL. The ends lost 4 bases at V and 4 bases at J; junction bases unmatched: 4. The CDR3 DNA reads TGCGCCAGCAGCCTTGGACTAGCGGGGGAGTACAATGAGCAGTTCTTC. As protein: CASSLGLAGEYNEQFF.

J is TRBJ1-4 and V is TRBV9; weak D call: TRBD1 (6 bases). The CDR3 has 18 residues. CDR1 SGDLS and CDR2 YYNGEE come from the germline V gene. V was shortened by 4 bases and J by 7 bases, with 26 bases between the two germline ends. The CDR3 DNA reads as TGTGCCAGCAGCTCGACCTGGCTGGCGGGGGGCGCGAGTGAAAAACTGTTTTTT. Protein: CASSSTWLAGGASEKLFF.

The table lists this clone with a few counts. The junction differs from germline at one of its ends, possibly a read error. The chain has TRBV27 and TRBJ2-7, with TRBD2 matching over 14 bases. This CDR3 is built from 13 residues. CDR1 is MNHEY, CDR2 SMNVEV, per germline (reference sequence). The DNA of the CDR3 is TGTGCCAGCAGTTGGACTAGCGGGAGGCCTCCCATCTTC. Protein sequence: CASSWTSGRPPIF.

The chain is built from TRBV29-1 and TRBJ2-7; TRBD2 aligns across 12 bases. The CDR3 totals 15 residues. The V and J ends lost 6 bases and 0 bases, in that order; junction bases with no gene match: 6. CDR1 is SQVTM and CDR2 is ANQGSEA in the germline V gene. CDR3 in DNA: TGCAGCGTGCAGGGGGGACTAGCGGGCTCCTACGAGCAGTACTTC. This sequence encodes CSVQGGLAGSYEQYF.

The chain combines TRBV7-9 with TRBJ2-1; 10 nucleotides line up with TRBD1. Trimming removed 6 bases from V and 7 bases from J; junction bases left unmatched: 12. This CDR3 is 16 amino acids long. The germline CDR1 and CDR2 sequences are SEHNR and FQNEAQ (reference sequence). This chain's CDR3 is CASRYYGTGDMNEQFF. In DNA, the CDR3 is TGTGCCAGCAGATATTATGGGACAGGGGACATGAATGAGCAGTTCTTC. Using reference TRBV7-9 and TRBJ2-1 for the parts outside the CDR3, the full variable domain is DTGVSQNPRHKITKRGQNVTFRCDPISEHNRLYWYRQTLGQGPEFLTYFQNEAQLEKSRLLSDRFSAERPKGSFSTLEIQRTEQGDSAMYLCASRYYGTGDMNEQFFGPGTRLTVL.

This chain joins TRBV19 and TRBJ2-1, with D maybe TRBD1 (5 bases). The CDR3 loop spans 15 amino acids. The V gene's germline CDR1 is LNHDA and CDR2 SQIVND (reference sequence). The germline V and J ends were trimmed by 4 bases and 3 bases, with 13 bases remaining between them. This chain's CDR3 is CASSKGFLDYNEQFF. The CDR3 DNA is TGTGCCAGTAGTAAGGGGTTTTTGGACTACAATGAGCAGTTCTTC.

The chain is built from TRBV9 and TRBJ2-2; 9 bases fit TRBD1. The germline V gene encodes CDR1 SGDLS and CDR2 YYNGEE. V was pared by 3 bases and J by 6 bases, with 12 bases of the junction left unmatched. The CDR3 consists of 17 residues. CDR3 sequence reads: CASSGTPGQGIPGELFF. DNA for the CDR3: TGTGCCAGCAGCGGAACGCCCGGACAGGGGATCCCCGGGGAGCTGTTTTTT. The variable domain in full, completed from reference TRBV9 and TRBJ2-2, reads DSGVTQTPKHLITATGQRVTLRCSPRSGDLSVYWYQQSLDQGLQFLIQYYNGEERAKGNILERFSAQQFPDLHSELNLSSLELGDSALYFCASSGTPGQGIPGELFFGEGSRLTVL.

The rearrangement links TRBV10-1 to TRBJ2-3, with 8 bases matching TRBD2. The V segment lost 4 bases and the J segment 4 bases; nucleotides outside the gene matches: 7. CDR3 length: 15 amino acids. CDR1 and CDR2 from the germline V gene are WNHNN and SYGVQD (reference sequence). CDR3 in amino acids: CASSAVGGAPDTQYF. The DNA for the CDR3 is TGCGCCAGCAGTGCTGTCGGGGGGGCGCCAGATACGCAGTATTTT.

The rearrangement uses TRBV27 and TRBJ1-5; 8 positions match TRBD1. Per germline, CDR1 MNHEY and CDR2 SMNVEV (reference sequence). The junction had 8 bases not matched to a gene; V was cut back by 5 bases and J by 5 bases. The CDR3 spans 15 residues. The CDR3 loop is CASSPGQGAYQPQHF. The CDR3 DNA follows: TGTGCCAGCAGTCCAGGACAGGGCGCCTATCAGCCCCAGCATTTT.

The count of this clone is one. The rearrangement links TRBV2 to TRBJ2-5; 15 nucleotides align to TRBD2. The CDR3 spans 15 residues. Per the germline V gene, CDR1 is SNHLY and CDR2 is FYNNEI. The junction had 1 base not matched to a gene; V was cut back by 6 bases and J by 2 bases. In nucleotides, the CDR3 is TGTGCCAGCAGCGGACTAGCGGGGGGGCAAGAGACCCAGTACTTC. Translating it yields CASSGLAGGQETQYF.

The CDR3 is CASSQEGASGRVGDTQYF. CDR3 DNA sequence: TGCGCCAGCAGCCAAGAGGGGGCTAGCGGGAGGGTAGGTGATACGCAGTATTTT. The rearrangement uses TRBV4-1 and TRBJ2-3; TRBD2 aligns across 12 bases. Germline CDR1 reads MGHRA; CDR2 reads YSYEKL. V trimming: 0 bases; J trimming: 6 bases; junction bases outside the gene matches: 10. The CDR3 totals 18 residues.

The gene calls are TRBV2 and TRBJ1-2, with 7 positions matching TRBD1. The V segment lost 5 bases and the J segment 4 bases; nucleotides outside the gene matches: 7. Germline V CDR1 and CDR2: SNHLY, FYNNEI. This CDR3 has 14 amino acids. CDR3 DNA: TGTGCCAGCAGTCAATCCGACAGGGCCTATGGCTACACCTTC. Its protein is CASSQSDRAYGYTF.

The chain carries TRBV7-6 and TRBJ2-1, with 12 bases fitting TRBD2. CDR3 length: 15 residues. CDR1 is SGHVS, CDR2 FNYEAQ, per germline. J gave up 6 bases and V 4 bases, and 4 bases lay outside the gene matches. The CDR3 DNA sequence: TGTGCCAGCAGCTCTAGCGGGGGGGCCTTCAATGAGCAGTTCTTC. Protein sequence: CASSSSGGAFNEQFF.

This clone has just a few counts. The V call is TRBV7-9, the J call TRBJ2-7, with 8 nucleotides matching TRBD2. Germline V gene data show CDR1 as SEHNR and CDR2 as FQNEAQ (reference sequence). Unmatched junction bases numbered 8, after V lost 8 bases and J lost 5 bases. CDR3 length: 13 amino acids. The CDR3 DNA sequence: TGTGCCAGCTCGACTAGCGAGTCGAACGAGCAGTACTTC. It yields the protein CASSTSESNEQYF.

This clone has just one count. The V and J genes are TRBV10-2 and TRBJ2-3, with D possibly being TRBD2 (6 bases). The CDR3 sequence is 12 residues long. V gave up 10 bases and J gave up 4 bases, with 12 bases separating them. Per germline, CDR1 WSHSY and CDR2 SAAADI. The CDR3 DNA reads TGCGCCACGTCAACGGGAGCAGATACGCAGTATTTT. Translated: CATSTGADTQYF.

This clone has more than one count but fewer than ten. For the CDR3, the DNA is TGCGCCATCAAGACAGGGGGCACTGAAGCTTTCTTT. Protein: CAIKTGGTEAFF. This chain uses TRBV10-2 with TRBJ1-1; 9 bases map to TRBD1. The J segment lost 4 bases and the V segment lost 10 bases, leaving 4 bases of the junction unmatched. Germline V gene lookup returns CDR1 WSHSY and CDR2 SAAADI. The CDR3 contains 12 residues.

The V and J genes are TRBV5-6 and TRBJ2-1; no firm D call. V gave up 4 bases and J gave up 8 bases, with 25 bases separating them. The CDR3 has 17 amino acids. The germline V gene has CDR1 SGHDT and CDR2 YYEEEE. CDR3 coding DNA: TGTGCCAGCAGCGCATCCCCCGCGGCCCGGTCGATAGATGAGCAGTTCTTC. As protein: CASSASPAARSIDEQFF.

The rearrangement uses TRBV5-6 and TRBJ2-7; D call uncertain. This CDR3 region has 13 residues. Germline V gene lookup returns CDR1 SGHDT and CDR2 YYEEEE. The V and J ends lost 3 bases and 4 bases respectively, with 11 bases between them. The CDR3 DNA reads TGTGCCAGCAGCTACCCGGGCCAGTACGAGCAGTACTTC. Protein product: CASSYPGQYEQYF.

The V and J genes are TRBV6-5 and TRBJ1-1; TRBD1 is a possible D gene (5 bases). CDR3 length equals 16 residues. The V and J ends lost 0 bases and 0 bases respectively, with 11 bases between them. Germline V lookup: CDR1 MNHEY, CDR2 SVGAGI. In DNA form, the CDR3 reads TGTGCCAGCAGTTACTCGAAGACAGACTTGAACACTGAAGCTTTCTTT. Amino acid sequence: CASSYSKTDLNTEAFF.

CDR3 nucleotide sequence: TGTGCCAGCAGAGACGATACGCAGTATTTT. The encoded protein is CASRDDTQYF. The rearrangement uses TRBV28 and TRBJ2-3; D ambiguous. V was cut by 6 bases and J by 6 bases, with 4 bases left in between. Germline CDR1 and CDR2: MDHEN and SYDVKM. The CDR3 sequence is 10 residues long.

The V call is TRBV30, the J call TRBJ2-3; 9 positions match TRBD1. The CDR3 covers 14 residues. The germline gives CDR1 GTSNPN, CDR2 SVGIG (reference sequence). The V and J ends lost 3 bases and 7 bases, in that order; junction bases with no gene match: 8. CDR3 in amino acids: CAWRGGQGRYTQYF. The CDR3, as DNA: TGTGCCTGGAGGGGAGGACAGGGGAGGTATACGCAGTATTTT.

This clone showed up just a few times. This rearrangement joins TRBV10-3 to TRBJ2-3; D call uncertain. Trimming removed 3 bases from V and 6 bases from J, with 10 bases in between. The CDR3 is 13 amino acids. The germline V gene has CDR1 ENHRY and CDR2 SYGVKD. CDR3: CAISESDGDTQYF. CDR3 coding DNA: TGTGCCATCAGTGAATCGGACGGGGATACGCAGTATTTT.